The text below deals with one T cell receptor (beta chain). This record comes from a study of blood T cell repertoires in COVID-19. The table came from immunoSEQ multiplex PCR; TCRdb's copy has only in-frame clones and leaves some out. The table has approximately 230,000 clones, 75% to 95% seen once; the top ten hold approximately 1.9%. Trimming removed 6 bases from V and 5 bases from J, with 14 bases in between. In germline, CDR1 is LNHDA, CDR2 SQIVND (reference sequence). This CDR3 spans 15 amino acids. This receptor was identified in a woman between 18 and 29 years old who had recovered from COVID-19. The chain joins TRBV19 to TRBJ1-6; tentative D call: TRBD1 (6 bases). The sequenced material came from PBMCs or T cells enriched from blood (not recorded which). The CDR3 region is CASRVGQTNNSPLHF. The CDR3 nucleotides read TGTGCCAGTAGGGTCGGACAGACCAATAATTCACCCCTCCACTTT.